This T cell receptor (beta chain) comes out of a study of T-cell memory formation after mild COVID-19. One entry per CDR3 protein, called by TCRdb with MiXCR from the 5' RACE reads. This repertoire shows 350,000 to 450,000 distinct CDR3 sequences, about 15% found once; its top ten account for around 21%. This CDR3 comprises 15 residues. V dropped 0 bases and J dropped 2 bases, with 11 bases sitting between them. Germline V lookup: CDR1 MNHEY, CDR2 SVGEGT. The source of this sequence is a man aged 18 to 35 who had mild COVID-19 (a few samples of this study predate the infection). Cell type and time point are not known. What was sequenced was PBMCs or a T cell subset sorted from them (not recorded which). J is TRBJ2-7 and V is TRBV6-2 or TRBV6-3; D is unclear. CDR3 in amino acids: CASSYSSLSPYEQYF. The DNA of the CDR3 is TGTGCCAGCAGTTACTCGAGCTTAAGCCCCTACGAGCAGTACTTC.